These T cell receptor beta chains were read from a single sample in a study of shared clonotypes between healthy human individuals. Generated by immunoSEQ multiplex PCR, the TCRdb table keeps only in-frame clones and is missing some. This sample has 2 million to 3 million clones, with 80% to 95% found just once. Input material: naive CD4+ T cells from PBMCs. Receptor source: a man aged 18 to 35 in good health. Some clones in this sample may be carry-over from other donors' samples. Both conserved end residues are part of each CDR3. D genes are given only for firm matches. Not every row has a clone size; where given, it reads once, few, many or a size class.

>TRBV5-1|.|.|TRBJ1-1
TGCGCCAGCAGCTTGGCAGGGGTCATGAACACTGAAGCTTTCTTT
CASSLAGVMNTEAFF
>TRBV5-4|.|TRBD2|TRBJ2-3
TGTGCCAGCAGCTTGGGGTCTAGCGGGAGCAATACGCAGTATTTT
CASSLGSSGSNTQYF
>TRBV18|.|TRBD2|TRBJ2-7
TGTGCCAGCTCACCGATGCGACTAGCGGGAGATAGCGAGCAGTACTTC
CASSPMRLAGDSEQYF
>TRBV28|.|.|TRBJ1-5
TGTGCCAGCAGTTTCGGCACCTCCAATCAGCCCCAGCATTTT
CASSFGTSNQPQHF
>TRBV6-1|.|.|TRBJ2-7
TGTGCCAGCAGTGAAGGACAGAGCTTTTACTACGAGCAGTACTTC
CASSEGQSFYYEQYF
>TRBV29-1|few|TRBD1|TRBJ1-4
TGCAGCTGCCAGGGGGCCCGGGGAAGGGAAAAACTGTTTTTT
CSCQGARGREKLFF
>TRBV18|.|.|TRBJ2-5
TGTGCCAGCTCACCAAGAACTGGGCAAGAGACCCAGTACTTC
CASSPRTGQETQYF
>TRBV18|.|.|TRBJ1-1
TGTGCCAGCTCACCGTCGGCGAACACTGAAGCTTTCTTT
CASSPSANTEAFF
>TRBV6-1|.|TRBD2|TRBJ2-1
TGTGCCAGCAGTGAAGTGGTTCGGGCTAGCGGGACCTACAATGAGCAGTTCTTC
CASSEVVRASGTYNEQFF
>TRBV7-9|.|TRBD2|TRBJ2-1
TGTGCCAGCACCAGTCGTAGCGGGAGGGAGGGTTACAATGAGCAGTTCTTC
CASTSRSGREGYNEQFF
>TRBV4-2|.|.|TRBJ2-7
TGTGCCAGCAGCCAAGAGAGGACAATCAACGAGCAGTACTTC
CASSQERTINEQYF
>TRBV10-3|.|.|TRBJ1-1
TGTGCCATCAGTGACAGGGGTCGCACTGAAGCTTTCTTT
CAISDRGRTEAFF
>TRBV28|once|TRBD1|TRBJ1-2
TGTGCCAGCAGTTACAGGGGAAATGGCTACACCTTC
CASSYRGNGYTF
>TRBV5-1|.|.|TRBJ2-1
TGCGCCAGCAGCCCGGGACCCTCCTCTGGGGAACAGTTCTTC
CASSPGPSSGEQFF
>TRBV29-1|.|TRBD1|TRBJ1-4
TGCAGCGTGGCATGGACAGGCCAAAAACTGTTTTTT
CSVAWTGQKLFF
>TRBV4-3|.|TRBD1|TRBJ2-7
TGCGCCAGCAGCCAGAGGACAGGGCGACGTTACGAGCAGTACTTC
CASSQRTGRRYEQYF
>TRBV18|.|.|TRBJ1-3
TGTGCCAGCTCACCGCGGGGGATCATGGCCAAACGGGGAAACACCATATATTTT
CASSPRGIMAKRGNTIYF
>TRBV14|few|.|TRBJ1-1
TGTGCCAGCAGCCCGGTAGCACAGCCCGGAGGAGCTTTCTTT
CASSPVAQPGGAFF
>TRBV20-1|.|.|TRBJ2-3
TGCAGTGCTGGTCGCACAGATACGCAGTATTTT
CSAGRTDTQYF
>TRBV14|.|TRBD2|TRBJ2-1
TGTGCCAGCAGCCAAGTGGTGGTCGGGTTGGGGGGGAGCCATGAGCAGTTCTTC
CASSQVVVGLGGSHEQFF
>TRBV5-1|.|.|TRBJ1-4
TGCGCCAGCAGCTTAATAGGCACTAATGAAAAACTGTTTTTT
CASSLIGTNEKLFF
>TRBV5-1|.|TRBD2|TRBJ2-2
TGCGCCAGCAGCCGGGGAGCGGGAGTAGGGGCCGGGGAGCTGTTTTTT
CASSRGAGVGAGELFF
>TRBV27|.|.|TRBJ2-6
TGTGCCAGCAGTTTACAGGGGCAGGGGATGACTGGGGCCAACGTCCTGACTTTC
CASSLQGQGMTGANVLTF
>TRBV7-9|.|.|TRBJ1-5
TGTGCCAGCAGCTTGGACGGCCCCTGGTCAGCCCAGCATTTT
CASSLDGPWSAQHF
>TRBV27|.|.|TRBJ2-5
TGTGCCAGCATTAGGGGGAGAGAAGGCCAGTACTTC
CASIRGREGQYF
>TRBV6-6|.|TRBD1|TRBJ1-1
TGTGCCAGCAGTTATCAGGGGGTGATGAACACTGAAGCTTTCTTT
CASSYQGVMNTEAFF
>TRBV5-4|.|.|TRBJ2-7
TGTGCCAGCAGCCGTTCCCTCGACGAGCAGTACTTC
CASSRSLDEQYF
>TRBV28|.|TRBD1|TRBJ2-7
TGTGCCAGCAGGGGACAGGGACGGGAGCAGTACTTC
CASRGQGREQYF
>TRBV18|.|.|TRBJ2-3
TGTGCCAGCTCACCATATAACGGGAACGCAGATACGCAGTATTTT
CASSPYNGNADTQYF
>TRBV18|.|.|TRBJ2-1
TGTGCCAGCTCACAATCTACAGGGTTGCCCTCGGGTGAGCAGTTCTTC
CASSQSTGLPSGEQFF
>TRBV19|.|.|TRBJ2-1
TGTGCCAGTAGTACCTACGAGATCCTCGGGGGCAATGAGCAGTTCTTC
CASSTYEILGGNEQFF
>TRBV9|once|TRBD1|TRBJ2-3
TGTGCCAGCAGCGGACACAGGGGTAGGGCAGATACGCAGTATTTT
CASSGHRGRADTQYF
>TRBV7-8|.|.|TRBJ2-3
TGTGCCAGCAGCTATGGCAGTAGCACAGATACGCAGTATTTT
CASSYGSSTDTQYF
>TRBV7-2|.|.|TRBJ1-3
TGTGCCAGCAGCTTAGCATGGCAAAGCGGAAACACCATATATTTT
CASSLAWQSGNTIYF
>TRBV25-1|once|.|TRBJ1-1
TGTGCCACTAAACCCCCTGGGGGCGAAGCTTTCTTT
CATKPPGGEAFF
>TRBV5-1|.|.|TRBJ2-7
TGCGCCAGCACCGCCTTACCGGGGGCGACGTACGAGCAGTACTTC
CASTALPGATYEQYF